The 16 T cell receptor beta chains listed next were all sequenced from one sample in a study of OX40 agonist ivuxolimab in advanced cancers. The library was generated by the immunoSEQ multiplex PCR assay. Imported from immuneACCESS, the table was reduced by TCRdb to in-frame sequences with V and J called. These copies leave out some clones; in studies compared against another copy, an unresolved V gene accounts for under half, and the cause of the remainder is not known. This sample holds about 67,000 clones; more than 75% were observed only once. Roughly 2% of the sample is held by the ten biggest clonotypes. The sequences come from CD4+ or CD8+ T cells sorted from blood, collected in a trial of the OX40 agonist ivuxolimab. The receptors here all came from an adult with an advanced solid tumor such as melanoma, head and neck, liver or kidney cancer.

This clone is a singleton in its sample. V is TRBV5-1 and J is TRBJ1-1; the D is unclear. The CDR3 is made up of 15 amino acids. The germline V gene encodes CDR1 SGHRS and CDR2 YFSETQ. V lost 0 bases and J 2 bases, leaving 11 bases between the germline ends. The CDR3 sequence: CASSLATGLNTEAFF. The CDR3 DNA follows: TGCGCCAGCAGCTTGGCCACTGGGCTAAACACTGAAGCTTTCTTT.

This clone was observed once. The J gene is TRBJ1-1, the V gene TRBV5-4; D might be TRBD1 (5 bases). The CDR3 covers 13 residues. Germline CDR1 and CDR2: SGHNT and YYREEE (reference sequence). V lost 4 bases and J lost 5, with 12 bases in between. This chain's CDR3 is CASSRDPPTEAFF. Written as DNA, the CDR3 is TGTGCCAGCAGCCGGGACCCCCCGACTGAAGCTTTCTTT.

Turning to this clone: One junction end disagrees with the germline gene, perhaps due to a read error. DNA for the CDR3: TGTGCCAGCAGCGGAGGGACCTCCAACAATGAGCAGTTCTTC. Translating gives CASSGGTSNNEQFF. The gene calls are TRBV7-6 and TRBJ2-1; the D gene is possibly TRBD2 (6 bases). The CDR3 sequence is 14 residues long. Germline V lookup: CDR1 SGHVS, CDR2 FNYEAQ.

The chain is built from TRBV27 and TRBJ1-1, with TRBD1 matching 9 bases. CDR3 size: 16 residues. Germline CDR1 reads MNHEY; CDR2 reads SMNVEV (reference sequence). V shed 8 bases and J 1 base; nucleotides not matched to a gene: 11. Here the CDR3 reads CASWGPHRGRNTEAFF. In DNA, the CDR3 is TGTGCCAGCTGGGGCCCTCACAGGGGGCGGAACACTGAAGCTTTCTTT.

The chain employs TRBV27 and TRBJ1-4; the D is unclear. CDR3 size: 14 residues. The ends were cut back, 3 bases at V and 6 bases at J, with 11 bases in the middle. Germline assignment: CDR1 MNHEY and CDR2 SMNVEV (reference sequence). The CDR3 loop is CASSLKGLDEKLFF. DNA of the CDR3: TGTGCCAGCAGTTTGAAGGGTTTGGATGAAAAACTGTTTTTT.

J is TRBJ2-7 and V is TRBV29-1; D is possibly TRBD1 (6 bases). Germline V gene sequence: CDR1 SQVTM, CDR2 ANQGSEA. This CDR3 comprises 12 residues. Trimming stripped 6 bases from V and 4 bases from J, with 13 bases between. The CDR3 DNA is TGCAGCGTCGCGGACAGTCGGTACGAGCAGTACTTC. Encoded protein: CSVADSRYEQYF.

The chain uses TRBV5-1 and TRBJ1-1, with D perhaps TRBD1 (6 bases). The CDR3 extends over 14 amino acids. CDR1 and CDR2 from the germline V gene are SGHRS and YFSETQ. V was trimmed by 2 bases and J by 3 bases, leaving 11 bases between them. The CDR3 coding sequence is TGCGCCAGCAGCTTACAGGGTAGGGACACTGAAGCTTTCTTT. Its translation: CASSLQGRDTEAFF. Full variable domain (rest looked up from reference TRBV5-1 and TRBJ1-1): KAGVTQTPRYLIKTRGQQVTLSCSPISGHRSVSWYQQTPGQGLQFLFEYFSETQRNKGNFPGRFSGRQFSNSRSEMNVSTLELGDSALYLCASSLQGRDTEAFFGQGTRLTVV.

The chain is built from TRBV14 and TRBJ1-2; no reliable D call. V lost 2 bases and J lost 8, with 12 bases in between. This CDR3 contains 13 residues. Germline V gene sequence: CDR1 SGHDN, CDR2 FVKESK. In DNA form, the CDR3 reads TGTGCCAGCAGCCAACAACGAGGGCGGGGCTACACCTTC. Protein product: CASSQQRGRGYTF.

The chain has TRBV11-2 and TRBJ2-7; 9 nucleotides align to TRBD2. The germline V gene has CDR1 SGHAT and CDR2 FQNNGV. This CDR3 region has 15 residues. V shed 6 bases, J shed 0 bases, and the junction held 6 bases outside the gene matches. DNA of the CDR3: TGTGCCAGCAGACCGTCTAGCGGGACCTCCTACGAGCAGTACTTC. Translated: CASRPSSGTSYEQYF.

The chain joins TRBV7-9 to TRBJ2-5, with D perhaps TRBD1 (6 bases). The V end lost 1 base, the J end lost 4 bases, and 16 bases lay between the germline ends. Germline V gene sequence: CDR1 SEHNR, CDR2 FQNEAQ (reference sequence). The CDR3 is 16 residues long. The CDR3 nucleotides read TGTGCCAGCAGCTTAGGGTCTGGGGGCCTCTCAGAGACCCAGTACTTC. As protein: CASSLGSGGLSETQYF.

The rearrangement uses TRBV7-3 and TRBJ2-3; D is possibly TRBD1 (5 bases). Between the trimmed V and J ends, which lost 5 bases and 0 bases, there was a span of 12 bases. The CDR3 runs to 15 residues. The germline V gene has CDR1 SGHTA and CDR2 FQGTGA. CDR3 in amino acids: CASSVQGPSTDTQYF. As DNA, the CDR3 is TGTGCCAGCAGCGTTCAGGGTCCTAGCACAGATACGCAGTATTTT.

The chain joins TRBV7-9 to TRBJ1-3; possible D gene TRBD1, 6 bases. CDR3 length: 12 amino acids. The germline CDR1 and CDR2 sequences are SEHNR and FQNEAQ (reference sequence). Trimming pared 3 bases from V and 8 bases from J, leaving 8 bases between. DNA of the CDR3: TGTGCCAGCAGCTTCAGGGGAGACACCATATATTTT. This encodes CASSFRGDTIYF.

The chain is built from TRBV7-3 and TRBJ2-1; no clear D gene. The CDR3 is 13 residues long. Between the trimmed V and J ends, which lost 3 bases and 5 bases, there was a span of 8 bases. Germline V gene lookup returns CDR1 SGHTA and CDR2 FQGTGA. The CDR3 reads CASSFGHNNEQFF. The DNA of the CDR3 is TGTGCCAGCAGCTTTGGGCATAACAATGAGCAGTTCTTC.

The V and J genes are TRBV6-1 and TRBJ2-1; no definite D call. The germline V gene encodes CDR1 MNHNS and CDR2 SASEGT. This CDR3 region has 14 residues. Trimming took off 1 base at V and 2 bases at J, with 6 bases between the two ends. This chain's CDR3 is CASSEGAPYNEQFF. For the CDR3, the DNA is TGTGCCAGCAGTGAAGGGGCCCCCTACAATGAGCAGTTCTTC.

The chain combines TRBV11-2 with TRBJ2-3; 7 bases fit TRBD2. The CDR3 runs to 16 residues. Germline V gene sequence: CDR1 SGHAT, CDR2 FQNNGV. The trim removed 9 bases at V and 3 bases at J, leaving 15 bases unmatched. The CDR3 protein is CASTLSGEGLTDTQYF. In DNA form, the CDR3 reads TGTGCCAGTACTTTATCGGGGGAGGGTTTAACAGATACGCAGTATTTT.

This chain links TRBV7-8 with TRBJ1-5; D gene ambiguous. The ends were cut back, 2 bases at V and 3 bases at J, with 2 bases in the middle. The CDR3 is 12 residues long. Per the germline V gene, CDR1 is SGHVS and CDR2 is FQNEAQ. CDR3 sequence reads: CASSLNNQPQHF. CDR3 DNA: TGTGCCAGCAGCTTAAACAATCAGCCCCAGCATTTT.